A selection of T cell receptor beta chains follows, all from one sample in a study of blood T cell repertoires in COVID-19. Clones were sequenced by immunoSEQ multiplex PCR, and TCRdb holds only the in-frame ones, with some missing. The table shows under 250,000 clones, with around 80% occurring only once. Source material: peripheral blood. Receptors originate from a human donor in a cohort sampled during active COVID-19. Both conserved end residues are part of each CDR3. Each record gives: D gene, clone size, J gene, V gene, CDR3 protein, CDR3 DNA. D genes are given only for firm matches. A clone size is listed for some rows: how often the clone was seen (once, few, many), or a class if it is expanded.

D: TRBD2; size: -; J: TRBJ2-1; V: TRBV5-4; CDR3: CASTGTRSVSEQFF; DNA: TGTGCCAGCACCGGGACTAGATCCGTAAGTGAGCAGTTCTTC
D: TRBD2; size: -; J: TRBJ2-7; V: TRBV5-3; CDR3: CARPRGLAGTYEQYF; DNA: TGTGCCAGACCTCGGGGACTAGCGGGGACCTACGAGCAGTACTTC
D: -; size: -; J: TRBJ2-2; V: TRBV3-1/TRBV3-2; CDR3: CASSRPGELFF; DNA: TGTGCCAGCAGCCGGCCCGGGGAGCTGTTTTTT
D: -; size: few; J: TRBJ2-7; V: TRBV4-1; CDR3: CASRQGNEQYF; DNA: TGCGCCAGCAGACAGGGTAACGAGCAGTACTTC
D: TRBD2; size: -; J: TRBJ2-7; V: TRBV10-1; CDR3: CASSESLWEGRNEQYF; DNA: TGCGCCAGCAGTGAGTCTCTGTGGGAGGGCCGAAACGAGCAGTACTTC
D: -; size: -; J: TRBJ2-1; V: TRBV6-5; CDR3: CASSRGTVLNEQFF; DNA: TGTGCCAGCAGTCGCGGGACAGTTTTGAATGAGCAGTTCTTC
D: TRBD2; size: -; J: TRBJ2-3; V: TRBV7-9; CDR3: CASSPRTSGGSSTDTQYF; DNA: TGTGCCAGCAGCCCCCGGACTAGCGGGGGATCTAGCACAGATACGCAGTATTTT
D: -; size: once; J: TRBJ2-7; V: TRBV25-1; CDR3: CASRGDHGGSYEQYF; DNA: TGTGCCAGCAGGGGGGATCACGGGGGCTCCTACGAGCAGTACTTC
D: -; size: -; J: TRBJ2-1; V: TRBV7-9; CDR3: CASSLALHRGLLTGDEQFF; DNA: TGTGCCAGCAGCTTAGCCCTCCACCGGGGACTTCTGACTGGCGATGAGCAGTTCTTC
D: TRBD2; size: few; J: TRBJ2-7; V: TRBV3-1/TRBV3-2; CDR3: CASSQGLAGSDREYF; DNA: TGTGCCAGCAGCCAAGGCCTAGCGGGAAGCGATCGGGAGTACTTC
D: -; size: few; J: TRBJ1-5; V: TRBV28; CDR3: CASSDIPNSNQPQHF; DNA: TGTGCCAGCTCTGACATACCTAATAGCAATCAGCCCCAGCATTTT
D: -; size: many; J: TRBJ2-5; V: TRBV11-2; CDR3: CASSLGLQGTQYF; DNA: TGTGCCAGCAGCTTAGGACTCCAGGGGACCCAGTACTTC
D: -; size: -; J: TRBJ1-3; V: TRBV21-1; CDR3: CASSKNQGSGNTIYF; DNA: TGTGCCAGCAGCAAAAACCAGGGCTCTGGAAACACCATATATTTT
D: -; size: -; J: TRBJ1-2; V: TRBV6-5; CDR3: CASRGTVNYGYTF; DNA: TGTGCCAGCAGAGGGACTGTTAACTATGGCTACACCTTC
D: TRBD2; size: -; J: TRBJ2-5; V: TRBV2; CDR3: CASRIGGGPLETQYF; DNA: TGTGCCAGCAGGATTGGGGGAGGGCCTCTAGAGACCCAGTACTTC
D: TRBD1; size: once; J: TRBJ1-5; V: TRBV28; CDR3: CASSIDRGYNQPQHF; DNA: TGTGCCAGCAGTATTGACAGGGGGTATAATCAGCCCCAGCATTTT
D: -; size: -; J: TRBJ2-7; V: TRBV5-8; CDR3: CASSFRGTVLPVYEQYF; DNA: TGTGCCAGCAGCTTTCGCGGGACAGTTTTGCCGGTCTACGAGCAGTACTTC
D: TRBD2; size: -; J: TRBJ2-3; V: TRBV4-2; CDR3: CASTQVGGGTDTQYF; DNA: TGTGCCAGCACCCAGGTGGGGGGGGGCACAGATACGCAGTATTTT
D: -; size: once; J: TRBJ2-7; V: TRBV18; CDR3: CASSPRAGEQYF; DNA: TGTGCCAGCTCTCCCAGGGCGGGAGAGCAGTACTTC
D: -; size: -; J: TRBJ2-1; V: TRBV11-2; CDR3: CASLQRGSSYNEQFF; DNA: TGTGCCAGCCTTCAGCGTGGAAGCTCCTACAATGAGCAGTTCTTC
D: TRBD2; size: -; J: TRBJ2-7; V: TRBV3-1/TRBV3-2; CDR3: CASRRGRAGEQYF; DNA: TGTGCCAGCCGGCGCGGGAGGGCAGGCGAGCAGTACTTC
D: TRBD1; size: -; J: TRBJ1-5; V: TRBV2; CDR3: CASSSGGSPQHF; DNA: TGTGCCAGCAGCTCAGGGGGATCGCCCCAGCATTTT
D: TRBD1; size: -; J: TRBJ1-1; V: TRBV15; CDR3: CATSVRDRGNTEAFF; DNA: TGTGCCACCAGCGTGAGGGACAGGGGGAACACTGAAGCTTTCTTT
D: TRBD2; size: -; J: TRBJ2-3; V: TRBV19; CDR3: CASRTSGRAPDTQYF; DNA: TGTGCCAGCAGGACTAGCGGGAGGGCCCCAGATACGCAGTATTTT
D: -; size: once; J: TRBJ2-2; V: TRBV2; CDR3: CASSRRGTNTGELFF; DNA: TGTGCCAGCAGTCGCAGGGGCACGAACACCGGGGAGCTGTTTTTT
D: -; size: -; J: TRBJ2-5; V: TRBV6-5; CDR3: CASSHLGGQGETQYF; DNA: TGTGCCAGCAGCCACTTGGGGGGGCAGGGGGAGACCCAGTACTTC